The subject of this entry is one T cell receptor beta chain. As yet, its antigen is unknown. The data are from a study of T cell responses to AZD1222 COVID-19 vaccine. Study-wide background: Pooling of second doses given at about 4 or about 12 weeks was done. General study points: Repertoire samples came only from after the peak T cell response. Vaccine-associated CD4 TCRs ranged over spike, dominating at 160-218 and 743-854. Within unmutated variant regions lay the reported targets of nearly half of spike-specific TCRs.

Produced via immunoSEQ multiplex PCR; TCRdb's table is partial and in-frame only. The table shows 150,000 to 170,000 clones, with around 89% occurring only once. The TCR originated in an adult in good health. Sequences were derived from peripheral blood, sampled on day 0 of AZD1222 vaccination.

Here the CDR3 DNA reads TGTGCCAGCAGCCCCTCCGGGCAGATTAACACTGAAGCTTTCTTT. Its translation: CASSPSGQINTEAFF. This chain connects TRBV7-3 to TRBJ1-1, with D unclear. The germline V gene encodes CDR1 SGHTA and CDR2 FQGTGA. V was shortened by 5 bases and J by 2 bases, with 15 bases between the two germline ends. CDR3 size: 15 residues.